Shown below are 14 T cell receptor beta chains from a single sample sequenced in a study of breast tumors, draining lymph nodes, adjacent tissues. One entry per CDR3 protein results from TCRdb running MiXCR on the multiplex PCR reads. This sample carries 150,000 to 200,000 distinct CDR3 sequences, roughly a third of them seen once, and the ten largest clones take approximately 4.2%. The lymph nodes were axillary draining lymph nodes from breast cancer patients. Input material: axillary lymph node tissue. These receptors were collected from a female donor with breast cancer. Some clones in this sample may be carry-over from other donors' samples.

The chain employs TRBV11-3 and TRBJ1-2, with TRBD1 as a possible D gene (6 bases). V was cut by 5 bases and J by 2 bases, with 12 bases left in between. CDR3 length equals 14 residues. Per germline, CDR1 SGHNT and CDR2 YENEEA. The CDR3 spells CASSQQGPNYGYTF. The CDR3 nucleotides read TGTGCCAGCAGCCAACAGGGACCCAACTATGGCTACACCTTC.

This clonotype was counted ten times or more. The V gene is TRBV5-1, the J gene TRBJ2-3; D is unresolved. The germline V and J ends were trimmed by 0 bases and 4 bases, with 3 bases remaining between them. The CDR3 length is 12 residues. From germline, CDR1 is SGHRS and CDR2 YFSETQ. CDR3 sequence (DNA): TGCGCCAGCAGCTTGGAGTCAGATACGCAGTATTTT. Translation gives CASSLESDTQYF. Supplemented by reference TRBV5-1 and TRBJ2-3, the full variable domain reads KAGVTQTPRYLIKTRGQQVTLSCSPISGHRSVSWYQQTPGQGLQFLFEYFSETQRNKGNFPGRFSGRQFSNSRSEMNVSTLELGDSALYLCASSLESDTQYFGPGTRLTVL.

The chain combines TRBV27 with TRBJ2-7, with D possibly being TRBD2 (5 bases). The CDR3 loop spans 15 amino acids. Trimming shortened V by 4 bases and J by 4 bases, and 17 bases separated the two germline ends. CDR1 and CDR2 from the germline V gene are MNHEY and SMNVEV (reference sequence). This CDR3 reads CASSYSVAEWYEQYF. The CDR3 region has the DNA TGTGCCAGCAGTTATAGCGTAGCTGAGTGGTACGAGCAGTACTTC.

This clonotype was detected a few times. The V gene is TRBV28, the J gene TRBJ2-5; 8 nucleotides line up with TRBD1. Germline V lookup: CDR1 MDHEN, CDR2 SYDVKM. The V and J ends lost 5 bases and 7 bases, in that order; junction bases with no gene match: 21. The CDR3 is 18 residues long. The CDR3, as DNA: TGTGCCAGCAGTCCAAGACAGGGGAGAGCTGTTAGGTTGCGGACCCAGTACTTC. Translated, it gives CASSPRQGRAVRLRTQYF.

This clonotype was detected a few times. This chain uses TRBV12-3 or TRBV12-4 with TRBJ1-1; D uncertain. The CDR3 length is 10 residues. V was shortened by 6 bases and J by 5 bases, with 4 bases between the two germline ends. This CDR3 reads CASSRTEAFF. CDR3 sequence (DNA): TGTGCCAGCAGCCGGACTGAAGCTTTCTTT.

This clonotype was seen ten or more times. The chain combines TRBV15 with TRBJ2-1; 8 nucleotides align to TRBD2. CDR3 length equals 15 residues. The germline V gene has CDR1 LNHNV and CDR2 YYDKDF (reference sequence). J lost 7 bases, V lost 0 bases, and 5 bases had no gene match. The CDR3 nucleotides are TGTGCCACCAGCAGAGAGAGCGGGAGTCGAAATGAGCAGTTCTTC. Encoded protein: CATSRESGSRNEQFF. Full variable domain (outside the CDR3, taken from reference TRBV15 and TRBJ2-1): DAMVIQNPRYQVTQFGKPVTLSCSQTLNHNVMYWYQQKSSQAPKLLFHYYDKDFNNEADTPDNFQSRRPNTSFCFLDIRSPGLGDTAMYLCATSRESGSRNEQFFGPGTRLTVL.

At least ten counts were recorded for this clonotype. The chain has TRBV30 and TRBJ1-5, with D perhaps TRBD1 (5 bases). V was clipped by 0 bases and J by 5 bases, with 8 bases between them. The CDR3 runs to 13 residues. Germline assignment: CDR1 GTSNPN and CDR2 SVGIG (reference sequence). The CDR3 sequence: CAWSVRGDQPQHF. The CDR3 region has the DNA TGTGCCTGGAGTGTACGGGGGGATCAGCCCCAGCATTTT.

Ten or more counts support this clonotype. The rearrangement joins TRBV11-2 to TRBJ2-1, with D possibly being TRBD1 (6 bases). CDR3 size: 14 residues. CDR1 and CDR2 (germline): SGHAT, FQNNGV. The V and J ends lost 1 base and 6 bases respectively, with 10 bases between them. DNA for the CDR3: TGTGCCAGCAGCTTAGTGGGGGCCGGCAATGAGCAGTTCTTC. It yields the protein CASSLVGAGNEQFF.

There are many counts of this clonotype. This rearrangement joins TRBV6-1 to TRBJ2-3; 8 nucleotides line up with TRBD1. After removal of 0 bases from V and 5 bases from J, the junction contained 7 bases not matched to a gene. The CDR3 covers 16 residues. Germline V gives CDR1 MNHNS, CDR2 SASEGT. The CDR3, as DNA: TGTGCCAGCAGTGAAGCCAGGACAGGGCGAAGAGATACGCAGTATTTT. This sequence encodes CASSEARTGRRDTQYF.

This clonotype was found many times. V and J are TRBV10-3 and TRBJ2-2; 10 nucleotides match TRBD1. The CDR3 has 16 residues. Germline CDR1 is ENHRY and CDR2 is SYGVKD. After removal of 0 bases from V and 6 bases from J, the junction contained 4 bases not matched to a gene. The CDR3 bases are TGTGCCATCAGTGAGTCAGGGGACAGGGGATCCGGGGAGCTGTTTTTT. Its protein is CAISESGDRGSGELFF.

The chain links TRBV20-1 to TRBJ1-2; unclear D gene. This CDR3 comprises 12 residues. Germline CDR1 DFQATT, CDR2 SNEGSKA (reference sequence). The chain's CDR3 is CSAETSTYGYTF. The CDR3 region has the DNA TGCAGCGCCGAGACCTCGACATATGGCTACACCTTC.

V is TRBV27 and J is TRBJ2-7, with 9 bases aligning to TRBD1. There are 14 residues in the CDR3. V trimming: 5 bases; J trimming: 3 bases; junction bases outside the gene matches: 5. CDR1 and CDR2 (germline): MNHEY, SMNVEV (reference sequence). The DNA of the CDR3 is TGTGCCAGCAGTCCGGGACAGGGTTTCTACGAGCAGTACTTC. It encodes CASSPGQGFYEQYF.

This clonotype has ten or more counts. V usage is TRBV2 and J usage is TRBJ2-5; D remains ambiguous. The CDR3 consists of 15 residues. Trimming cost V 0 bases and J 4 bases, with 12 bases left between them. Germline V lookup: CDR1 SNHLY, CDR2 FYNNEI. The CDR3 protein is CASSEAPLRGETQYF. The CDR3 region has the DNA TGTGCCAGCAGTGAAGCGCCCCTCAGAGGAGAGACCCAGTACTTC.

This clonotype has ten or more counts. The V and J genes are TRBV29-1 and TRBJ2-2; D not resolved. The CDR3 runs to 12 residues. The germline gives CDR1 SQVTM, CDR2 ANQGSEA. V was clipped by 6 bases and J by 4 bases, with 9 bases between them. CDR3 nucleotide sequence: TGCAGCGTCTCGTCGGCCACCGGGGAGCTGTTTTTT. It encodes CSVSSATGELFF.